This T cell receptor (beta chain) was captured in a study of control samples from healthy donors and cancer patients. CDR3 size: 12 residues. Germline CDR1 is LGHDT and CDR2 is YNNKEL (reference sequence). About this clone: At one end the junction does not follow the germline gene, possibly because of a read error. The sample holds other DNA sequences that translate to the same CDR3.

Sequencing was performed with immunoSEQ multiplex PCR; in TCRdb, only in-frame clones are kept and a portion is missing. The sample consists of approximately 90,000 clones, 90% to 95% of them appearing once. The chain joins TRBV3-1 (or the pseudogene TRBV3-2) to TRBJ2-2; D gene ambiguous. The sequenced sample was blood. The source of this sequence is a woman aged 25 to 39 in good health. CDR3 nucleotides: TGTGCCAGCAGTCAAGACACCGGGGAGCTGTTTTTT. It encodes CASSQDTGELFF.